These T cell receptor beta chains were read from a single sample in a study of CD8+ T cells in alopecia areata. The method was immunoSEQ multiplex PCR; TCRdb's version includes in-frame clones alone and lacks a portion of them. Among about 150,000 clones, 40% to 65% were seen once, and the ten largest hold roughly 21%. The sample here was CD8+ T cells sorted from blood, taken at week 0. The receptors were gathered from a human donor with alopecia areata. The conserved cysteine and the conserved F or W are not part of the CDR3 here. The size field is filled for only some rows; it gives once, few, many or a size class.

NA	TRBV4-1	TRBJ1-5	ASSQENQPQH
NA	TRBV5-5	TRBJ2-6	ASSLDSGLAASGANVLT
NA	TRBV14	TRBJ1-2	ASSLLGDYGYT
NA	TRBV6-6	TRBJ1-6	ASSYSTPVDSPLH
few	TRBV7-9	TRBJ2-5	ASSSPGPKKTQY
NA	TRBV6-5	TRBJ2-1	ASSYGQADEQF
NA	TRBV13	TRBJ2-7	ASSLGTGGVNEQY
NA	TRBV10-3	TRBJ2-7	AIMVGVAGTYEQY
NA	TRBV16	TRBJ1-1	ASSHGTATEAF
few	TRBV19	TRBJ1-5	ATETGANQPQH
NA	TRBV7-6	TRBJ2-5	ASADGKETQY
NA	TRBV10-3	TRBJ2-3	AISESQGLGDTQY
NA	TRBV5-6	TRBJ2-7	ASSLAGLPSSYEQY
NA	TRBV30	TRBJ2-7	AWRRTAYEQY
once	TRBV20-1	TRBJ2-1	SAIDNNEQF
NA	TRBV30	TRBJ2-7	AWSIGQGAYEQY
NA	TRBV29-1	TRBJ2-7	SVQKDSQY
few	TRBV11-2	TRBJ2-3	ASSGGTGGTADTQY
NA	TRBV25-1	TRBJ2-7	ASSGEFYEQY
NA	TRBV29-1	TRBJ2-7	SVGPRDKPYEQY
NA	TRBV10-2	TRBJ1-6	ASHDGHNSPLH
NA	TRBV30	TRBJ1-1	ACKLTPDSRNTEAF
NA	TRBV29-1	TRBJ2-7	SVEDPRTGGREQY
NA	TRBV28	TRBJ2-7	ASSFRHEQY
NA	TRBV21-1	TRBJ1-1	ASIQTRSDTEAF
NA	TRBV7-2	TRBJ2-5	ASSRPGLARETQY
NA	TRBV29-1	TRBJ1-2	SVVSERSNGYT
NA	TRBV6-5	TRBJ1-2	ASSYGTGAGGYT
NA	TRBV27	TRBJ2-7	ASSLGQQPYEQY
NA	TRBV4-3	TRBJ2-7	ASSQEAGEASYEQY
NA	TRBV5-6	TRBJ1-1	ASRPTGEPFEAF
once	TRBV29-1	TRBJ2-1	SVEELGNNEQF
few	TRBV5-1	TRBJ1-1	ASSLTGPQGTEAF
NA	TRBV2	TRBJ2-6	ASSEQIAGENSGANVLT
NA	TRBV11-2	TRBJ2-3	ASSQSSGGLTDTQY
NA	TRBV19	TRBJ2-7	ASSIDKGYEQY
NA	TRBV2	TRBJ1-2	ASSERGNYGYT
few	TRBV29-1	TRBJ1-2	SVVRGDGGYT
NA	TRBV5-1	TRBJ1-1	ASSLEGGQTNTEAF
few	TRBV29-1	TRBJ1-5	SVASTGDGHQPQH
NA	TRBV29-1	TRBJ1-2	SVAGQGERAYGYT
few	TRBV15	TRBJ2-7	ATSQPGANEQY
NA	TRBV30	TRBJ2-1	AWKASGASYNEQF
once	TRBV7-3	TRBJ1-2	ASSLSGTVYGYT
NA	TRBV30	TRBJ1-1	AWSVPPGNTEAF
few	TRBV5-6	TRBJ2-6	ASSLVSSGANVLT
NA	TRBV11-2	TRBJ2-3	ASSNNPDTQY
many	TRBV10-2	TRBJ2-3	ASRGTSGGADTQY
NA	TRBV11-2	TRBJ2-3	ASAAGGPQY
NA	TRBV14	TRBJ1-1	ASSRRTTEAF
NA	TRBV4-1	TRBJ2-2	ASSPRLSTGELF
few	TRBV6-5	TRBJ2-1	ASSYSWDASGEQF
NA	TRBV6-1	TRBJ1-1	ASSEGIRMNTEAF
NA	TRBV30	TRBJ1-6	AWSEVGNSPTG
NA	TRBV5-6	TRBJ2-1	ASSLRINEQF
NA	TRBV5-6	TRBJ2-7	ASSPTRRQGSPYEQY
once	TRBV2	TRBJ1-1	ASSEKSGGVTEAF